This TCR beta chain was captured by sequencing in a study of blood T cell repertoires in COVID-19. About the study: Acute-phase and convalescent COVID-19 samples originated in the United States, Italy and Spain.

V lost 2 bases and J 5 bases, leaving 10 bases between the germline ends. Germline lookup yields CDR1 SGHTA and CDR2 FQGTGA. CDR3 size: 15 residues. TCRdb's table, derived via immunoSEQ multiplex PCR, lists solely in-frame clones and lacks some. The sample has about 44,000 clones, under 90% seen once; the top ten hold approximately 4%. This chain uses TRBV7-3 with TRBJ1-6, with D hard to call. Sequenced: peripheral blood. The receptor comes from a woman in her 70s with acute or convalescent COVID-19. This CDR3 reads CASSLQALNNSPLHF. The CDR3 coding sequence is TGTGCCAGCAGCTTACAGGCTTTAAATAATTCACCCCTCCACTTT.